The clone carrying this T cell receptor beta chain has just a few counts. Its target is not known. The data stem from a study of beta chain features in type 1 diabetes. This CDR3 is 11 amino acids long. V lost 5 bases to trimming and J lost 3 bases, with 5 bases between them. Germline V CDR1 and CDR2: SEHNR, FQNEAQ (reference sequence). Since all of the isolated RNA was reverse transcribed, expressed TCRB transcripts were what got sequenced. Here immunoSEQ multiplex PCR was the method, and the copy in TCRdb shows in-frame clones only, minus some. The repertoire holds 110,000 to 150,000 clones, with 6.9% as singletons. Broader study findings: TCRB CDR3s from Type 1 diabetes patients were moderately but significantly shorter in all four CD4+ subsets. Shorter templates may be favored by PCR, equally so in patients and controls. The study found that naive, central memory and Treg TCRB repertoires appeared more similar in patients than in healthy donors.

Sequencing input: central memory CD4+ T cells from blood. This chain uses TRBV7-9 with TRBJ2-7; D gene ambiguous. The sequence derives from a woman in her 30s in good health. CDR3 protein: CASSLLYEQYF. The CDR3 nucleotides read TGTGCCAGCAGCCTTCTCTACGAGCAGTACTTC.